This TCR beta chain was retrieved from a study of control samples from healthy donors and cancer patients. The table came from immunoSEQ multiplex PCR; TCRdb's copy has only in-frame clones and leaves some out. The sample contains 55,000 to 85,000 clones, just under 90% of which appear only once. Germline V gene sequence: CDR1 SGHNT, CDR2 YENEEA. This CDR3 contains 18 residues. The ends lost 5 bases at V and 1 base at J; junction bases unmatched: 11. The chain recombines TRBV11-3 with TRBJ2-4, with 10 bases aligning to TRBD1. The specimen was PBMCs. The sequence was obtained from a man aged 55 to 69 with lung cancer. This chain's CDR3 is CASSPGQGGFGAKNIQYF. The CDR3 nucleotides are TGTGCCAGCAGCCCCGGACAGGGGGGGTTTGGGGCCAAAAACATTCAGTACTTC. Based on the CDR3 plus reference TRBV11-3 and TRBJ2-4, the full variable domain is EAGVVQSPRYKIIEKKQPVAFWCNPISGHNTLYWYLQNLGQGPELLIRYENEEAVDDSQLPKDRFSAERLKGVDSTLKIQPAELGDSAVYLCASSPGQGGFGAKNIQYFGAGTRLSVL.